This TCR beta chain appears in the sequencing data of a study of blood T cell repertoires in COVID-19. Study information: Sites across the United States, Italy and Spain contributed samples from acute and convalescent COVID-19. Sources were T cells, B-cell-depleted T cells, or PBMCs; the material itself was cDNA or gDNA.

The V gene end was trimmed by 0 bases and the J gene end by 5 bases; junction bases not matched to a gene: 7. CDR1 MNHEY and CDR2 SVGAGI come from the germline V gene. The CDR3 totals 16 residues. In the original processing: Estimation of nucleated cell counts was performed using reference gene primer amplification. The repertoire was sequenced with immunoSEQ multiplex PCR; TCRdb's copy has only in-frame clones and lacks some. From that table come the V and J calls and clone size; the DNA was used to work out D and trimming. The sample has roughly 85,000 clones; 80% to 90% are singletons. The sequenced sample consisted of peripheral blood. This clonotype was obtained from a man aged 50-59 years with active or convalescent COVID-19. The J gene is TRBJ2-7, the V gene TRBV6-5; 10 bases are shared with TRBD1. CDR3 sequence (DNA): TGTGCCAGCAGTTACTCGAAGGACAGGGGGGTGGACGAGCAGTACTTC. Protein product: CASSYSKDRGVDEQYF.